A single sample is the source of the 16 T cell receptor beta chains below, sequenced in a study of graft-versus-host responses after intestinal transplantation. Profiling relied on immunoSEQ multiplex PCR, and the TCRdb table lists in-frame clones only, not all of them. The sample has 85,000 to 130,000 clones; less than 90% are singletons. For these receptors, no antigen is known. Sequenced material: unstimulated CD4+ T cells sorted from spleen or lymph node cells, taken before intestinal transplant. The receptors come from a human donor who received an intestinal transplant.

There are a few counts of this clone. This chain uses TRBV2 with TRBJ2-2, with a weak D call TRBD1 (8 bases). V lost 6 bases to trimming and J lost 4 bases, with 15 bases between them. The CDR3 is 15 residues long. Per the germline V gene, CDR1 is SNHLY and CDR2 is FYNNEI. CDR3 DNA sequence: TGTGCCAGCAGGGGGGGGACAGGATTCACCGGGGAGCTGTTTTTT. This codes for CASRGGTGFTGELFF.

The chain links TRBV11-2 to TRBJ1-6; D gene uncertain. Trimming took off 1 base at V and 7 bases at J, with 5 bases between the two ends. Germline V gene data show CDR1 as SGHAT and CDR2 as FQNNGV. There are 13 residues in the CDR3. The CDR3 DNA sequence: TGTGCCAGCAGCTTAGGACTGAATTCACCCCTCCACTTT. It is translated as CASSLGLNSPLHF.

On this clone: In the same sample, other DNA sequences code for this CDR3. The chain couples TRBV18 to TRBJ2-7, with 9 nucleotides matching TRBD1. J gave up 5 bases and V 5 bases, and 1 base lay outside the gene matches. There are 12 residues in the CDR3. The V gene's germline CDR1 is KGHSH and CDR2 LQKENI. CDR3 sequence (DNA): TGTGCCAGCTCAAGGGACAGGGACGAGCAGTACTTC. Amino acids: CASSRDRDEQYF.

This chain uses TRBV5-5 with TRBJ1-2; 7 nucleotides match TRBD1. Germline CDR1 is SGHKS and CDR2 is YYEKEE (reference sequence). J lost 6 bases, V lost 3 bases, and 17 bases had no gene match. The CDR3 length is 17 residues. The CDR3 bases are TGTGCCAGCAGCTGGGCCACCCGGGTGAGGGGGCGCGATGGCTACACCTTC. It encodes CASSWATRVRGRDGYTF.

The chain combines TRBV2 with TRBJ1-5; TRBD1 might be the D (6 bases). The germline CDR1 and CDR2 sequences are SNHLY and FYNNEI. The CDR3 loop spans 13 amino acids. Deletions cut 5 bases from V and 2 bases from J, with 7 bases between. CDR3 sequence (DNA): TGTGCCAGCAGTTACAGGGGCAATCAGCCCCAGCATTTT. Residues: CASSYRGNQPQHF.

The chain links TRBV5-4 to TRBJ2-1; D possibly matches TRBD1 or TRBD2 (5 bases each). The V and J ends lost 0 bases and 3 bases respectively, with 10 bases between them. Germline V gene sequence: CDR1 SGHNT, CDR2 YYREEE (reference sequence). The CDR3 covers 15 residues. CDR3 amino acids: CASSLARDGYNEQFF. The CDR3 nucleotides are TGTGCCAGCAGCTTGGCCAGGGACGGCTACAATGAGCAGTTCTTC.

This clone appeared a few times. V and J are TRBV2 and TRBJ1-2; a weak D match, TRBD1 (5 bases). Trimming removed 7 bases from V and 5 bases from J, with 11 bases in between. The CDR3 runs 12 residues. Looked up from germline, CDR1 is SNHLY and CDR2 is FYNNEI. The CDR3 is CASNLGRYGYTF. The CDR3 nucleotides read TGTGCCAGCAACCTGGGGCGTTATGGCTACACCTTC.

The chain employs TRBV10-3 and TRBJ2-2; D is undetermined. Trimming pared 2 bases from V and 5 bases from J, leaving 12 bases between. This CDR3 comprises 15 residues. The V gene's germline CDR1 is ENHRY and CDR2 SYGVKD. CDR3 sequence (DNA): TGTGCCATCAGTGAGGACCGCCCCGGGACCGGGGAGCTGTTTTTT. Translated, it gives CAISEDRPGTGELFF.

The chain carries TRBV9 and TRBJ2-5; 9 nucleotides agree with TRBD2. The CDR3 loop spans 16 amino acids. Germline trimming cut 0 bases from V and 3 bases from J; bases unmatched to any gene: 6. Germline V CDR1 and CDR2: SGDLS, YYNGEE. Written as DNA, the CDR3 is TGTGCCAGCAGCGTAGATGCGGGAGGGCCGGAAGAGACCCAGTACTTC. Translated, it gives CASSVDAGGPEETQYF.

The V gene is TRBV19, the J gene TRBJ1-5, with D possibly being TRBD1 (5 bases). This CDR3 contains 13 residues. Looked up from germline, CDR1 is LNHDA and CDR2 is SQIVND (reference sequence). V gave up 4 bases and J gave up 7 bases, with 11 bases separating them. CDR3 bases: TGTGCCAGTAGTAACAGTGGGGGACAGCCCCAGCATTTT. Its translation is CASSNSGGQPQHF.

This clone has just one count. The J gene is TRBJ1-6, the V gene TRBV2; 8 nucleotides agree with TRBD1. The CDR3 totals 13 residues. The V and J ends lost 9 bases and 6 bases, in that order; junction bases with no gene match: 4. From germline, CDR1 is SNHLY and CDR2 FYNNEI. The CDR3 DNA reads TGTGCCAGGGGACAGGCTCCTAATTCACCCCTCCACTTT. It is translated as CARGQAPNSPLHF. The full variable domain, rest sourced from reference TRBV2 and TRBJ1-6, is EPEVTQTPSHQVTQMGQEVILRCVPISNHLYFYWYRQILGQKVEFLVSFYNNEISEKSEIFDDQFSVERPDGSNFTLKIRSTKLEDSAMYFCARGQAPNSPLHFGNGTRLTVT.

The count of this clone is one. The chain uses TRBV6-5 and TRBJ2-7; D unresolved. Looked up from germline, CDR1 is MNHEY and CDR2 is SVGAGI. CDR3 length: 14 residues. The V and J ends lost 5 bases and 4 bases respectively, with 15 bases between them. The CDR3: CASSAPGPTYEQYF. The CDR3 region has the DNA TGTGCCAGCAGTGCCCCGGGCCCCACGTACGAGCAGTACTTC.

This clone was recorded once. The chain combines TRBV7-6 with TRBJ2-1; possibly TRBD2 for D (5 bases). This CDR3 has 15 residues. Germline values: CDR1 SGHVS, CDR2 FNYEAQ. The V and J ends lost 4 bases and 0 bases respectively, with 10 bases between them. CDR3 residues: CASSSSLTSYNEQFF. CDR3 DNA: TGTGCCAGCAGCTCTAGCCTGACCTCCTACAATGAGCAGTTCTTC. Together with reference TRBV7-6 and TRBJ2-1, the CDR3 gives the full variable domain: GAGVSQSPRYKVTKRGQDVALRCDPISGHVSLYWYRQALGQGPEFLTYFNYEAQQDKSGLPNDRFSAERPEGSISTLTIQRTEQRDSAMYRCASSSSLTSYNEQFFGPGTRLTVL.

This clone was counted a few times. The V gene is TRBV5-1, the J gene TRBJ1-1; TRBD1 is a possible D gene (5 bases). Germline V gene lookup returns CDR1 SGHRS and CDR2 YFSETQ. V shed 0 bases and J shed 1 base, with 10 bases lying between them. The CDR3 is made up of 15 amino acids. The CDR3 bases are TGCGCCAGCAGCTTGGGACCAGGGACGAACACTGAAGCTTTCTTT. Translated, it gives CASSLGPGTNTEAFF.

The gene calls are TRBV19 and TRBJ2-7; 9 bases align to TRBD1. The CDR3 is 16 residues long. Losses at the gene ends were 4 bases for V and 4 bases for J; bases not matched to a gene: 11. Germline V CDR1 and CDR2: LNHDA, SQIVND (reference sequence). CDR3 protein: CASSRDRGAPIYEQYF. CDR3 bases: TGTGCCAGTAGTAGAGACAGGGGGGCCCCTATATACGAGCAGTACTTC.

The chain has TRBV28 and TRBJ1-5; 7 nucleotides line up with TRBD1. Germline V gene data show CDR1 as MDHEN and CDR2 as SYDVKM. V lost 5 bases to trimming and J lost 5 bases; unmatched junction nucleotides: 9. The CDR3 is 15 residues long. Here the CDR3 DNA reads TGTGCCAGCAGTCACAGGGGTAAGGGGGATCAGCCCCAGCATTTT. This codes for CASSHRGKGDQPQHF.